The 15 T cell receptor beta chains in this list originate from one sample, sequenced in a study of T cell responses to AZD1222 COVID-19 vaccine. TCRdb keeps only in-frame clones here, not all; method: immunoSEQ multiplex PCR. The sample contains 150,000 to 200,000 clones, 87% of which appear only once. This sample comprised peripheral blood, obtained on day 0 of MenACWY control vaccination. Receptors were obtained from an adult in good health.

J is TRBJ2-2 and V is TRBV5-1; 10 bases are a match to TRBD1. Germline CDR1 and CDR2: SGHRS and YFSETQ. The CDR3 is 16 residues long. V gave up 5 bases and J gave up 4 bases; unmatched junction bases: 8. The CDR3 spells CASRRGTGAGTGELFF. The DNA of the CDR3 is TGCGCCAGCAGACGAGGGACAGGGGCGGGCACCGGGGAGCTGTTTTTT. Complete variable domain (other parts from reference TRBV5-1 and TRBJ2-2): KAGVTQTPRYLIKTRGQQVTLSCSPISGHRSVSWYQQTPGQGLQFLFEYFSETQRNKGNFPGRFSGRQFSNSRSEMNVSTLELGDSALYLCASRRGTGAGTGELFFGEGSRLTVL.

This chain joins TRBV5-1 and TRBJ1-6, with 9 bases aligning to TRBD1. V dropped 4 bases and J dropped 10; count of bases not matched to a gene: 9. The CDR3 totals 15 residues. The germline V gene encodes CDR1 SGHRS and CDR2 YFSETQ. CDR3 bases: TGCGCCAGCAGCCTGACCGGGACAGGGAGGTCACCCCTCCACTTT. Translated, it gives CASSLTGTGRSPLHF.

This clone was seen a single time. V and J are TRBV7-3 and TRBJ1-5; D remains ambiguous. The CDR3 contains 15 residues. Per germline, CDR1 SGHTA and CDR2 FQGTGA. Trimming pared 4 bases from V and 6 bases from J, leaving 16 bases between. For the CDR3, the DNA is TGTGCCAGCAGCTCAGAACTATCGGCGGGTCAGCCCCAGCATTTT. This gives the protein CASSSELSAGQPQHF.

V and J are TRBV19 and TRBJ1-5; D gene uncertain. The germline gives CDR1 LNHDA, CDR2 SQIVND (reference sequence). Trimming cost V 4 bases and J 6 bases, with 22 bases left between them. This CDR3 region has 17 residues. The CDR3 region is CASSTILRAGVSQPQHF. The CDR3 region has the DNA TGTGCCAGTAGTACCATCCTGAGGGCTGGCGTCAGTCAGCCCCAGCATTTT.

The chain is built from TRBV18 and TRBJ2-2; D remains unclear. Germline V gives CDR1 KGHSH, CDR2 LQKENI. Trimming removed 0 bases at V and 3 bases at J, with 11 bases between. The CDR3 has 16 amino acids. DNA for the CDR3: TGTGCCAGCTCACCACCGACCGGTATAGACACCGGGGAGCTGTTTTTT. Protein: CASSPPTGIDTGELFF.

This clone is a singleton in its sample. This rearrangement joins TRBV15 to TRBJ2-4; 8 bases line up with TRBD1. Trimming at V came to 3 bases and at J to 10 bases, leaving 5 bases not matched to a gene. Germline V gene data show CDR1 as LNHNV and CDR2 as YYDKDF (reference sequence). The CDR3 covers 13 residues. CDR3 region: CATSRETGVIQYF. The CDR3 coding sequence is TGTGCCACCAGCAGGGAGACAGGGGTGATTCAGTACTTC.

Only one count was recorded for this clone. The chain has TRBV2 and TRBJ2-7; the D is unclear. Trimming took off 2 bases at V and 3 bases at J, with 20 bases between the two ends. Germline V gene lookup returns CDR1 SNHLY and CDR2 FYNNEI. This CDR3 comprises 17 residues. The CDR3 loop is CASSENSVPRGRYEQYF. CDR3 bases: TGTGCCAGCAGTGAAAATAGTGTCCCCCGAGGCCGCTACGAGCAGTACTTC.

This chain connects TRBV12-3 or TRBV12-4 to TRBJ2-3; the D gene is possibly TRBD1 (5 bases). CDR3 size: 13 residues. V dropped 6 bases and J dropped 4 bases, with 11 bases sitting between them. In DNA, the CDR3 is TGTGCCAGCAGCCAAGGGGCCGCAGATACGCAGTATTTT. Translated, it gives CASSQGAADTQYF.

The chain combines TRBV7-6 with TRBJ2-3; no clear D. The CDR3 length is 15 residues. V was clipped by 5 bases and J by 0 bases, with 12 bases between them. Germline-derived CDR1 and CDR2 are SGHVS and FNYEAQ. CDR3 coding DNA: TGTGCCAGCAGCCGGAGCGCTGCTAGCACAGATACGCAGTATTTT. Protein: CASSRSAASTDTQYF.

The gene calls are TRBV24-1 and TRBJ1-5; D possibly corresponds to TRBD1 (5 bases). V was cut by 5 bases and J by 5 bases, with 9 bases left in between. The CDR3 contains 13 residues. CDR1 KGHDR and CDR2 SFDVKD come from the germline V gene. CDR3 nucleotide sequence: TGTGCCACCAGTGGACGGGGGGATCAGCCCCAGCATTTT. Its protein product is CATSGRGDQPQHF.

J is TRBJ2-4 and V is TRBV20-1; D unresolved. The CDR3 consists of 11 residues. CDR1 is DFQATT, CDR2 SNEGSKA, per germline (reference sequence). Between the trimmed V and J ends, which lost 7 bases and 1 base, there was a span of 5 bases. The CDR3, as DNA: TGCAGTGGGGCGGCCAAAAACATTCAGTACTTC. The encoded protein is CSGAAKNIQYF.

The rearrangement links TRBV27 to TRBJ2-7, with TRBD2 matching over 12 bases. The ends lost 3 bases at V and 5 bases at J; junction bases unmatched: 5. The germline gives CDR1 MNHEY, CDR2 SMNVEV (reference sequence). This CDR3 is 15 amino acids long. CDR3 sequence: CASSFSSGRENEQYF. In DNA, the CDR3 is TGTGCCAGCAGTTTTTCTAGCGGGAGGGAAAACGAGCAGTACTTC.

V is TRBV6-6 and J is TRBJ2-7, with 8 bases identical to TRBD1. Germline assignment: CDR1 MNHNY and CDR2 SVGAGI (reference sequence). This CDR3 comprises 15 residues. V shed 4 bases, J shed 3 bases, and the junction held 8 bases outside the gene matches. The DNA of the CDR3 is TGTGCCAGCAGTTCGGACAGGGCTCTAGGCTACGAGCAGTACTTC. Its protein product is CASSSDRALGYEQYF.

The chain employs TRBV6-5 and TRBJ1-2; D gene unclear. The germline CDR1 and CDR2 sequences are MNHEY and SVGAGI. Trimming cost V 6 bases and J 4 bases, with 18 bases left between them. This CDR3 region has 15 residues. The CDR3 region is CASSKRYEELYGYTF. For the CDR3, the DNA is TGTGCCAGCAGCAAGCGATACGAGGAGCTCTATGGCTACACCTTC.

The J gene is TRBJ2-6, the V gene TRBV5-4; 10 nucleotides agree with TRBD2. Germline V gene data show CDR1 as SGHNT and CDR2 as YYREEE (reference sequence). The CDR3 extends over 19 amino acids. With 2 bases clipped from V and 0 bases from J, the junction kept 8 bases outside the gene matches. The CDR3 DNA is TGTGCCAGCAGCTTTATGGGAGCGGGAGGGACCTCTGGGGCCAACGTCCTGACTTTC. This encodes CASSFMGAGGTSGANVLTF.